This T cell receptor (beta chain) was obtained from a study of cytomegalovirus exposure and HLA in healthy donors. This PCR relied on a set of 60 Vbeta primers and 13 Jbeta primers. Source study methods: An analysis performed later counted 81 million or so unique TCR beta chains (approximately 10 million of them shared). Using immunoSEQ multiplex PCR, the repertoire was profiled, and TCRdb retains in-frame clones only, with some absent. The V and J calls and clone size are taken from that table; D and trimming were inferred from the DNA. The sample has 100,000 to 150,000 clones, 73% seen once. The CDR3 runs to 14 residues. Germline-derived CDR1 and CDR2 are MNHEY and SVGAGI. J gave up 6 bases and V 6 bases, and 7 bases lay outside the gene matches.

V usage is TRBV6-5 and J usage is TRBJ1-5; 8 bases are a match to TRBD1. The sequencing sample was made of PBMCs. This TCR came from a man aged 55 to 69 in good health and CMV-seropositive. CDR3 DNA sequence: TGTGCCAGCAGAAACAGGGGGGAGGGTCAGCCCCAGCATTTT. This sequence encodes CASRNRGEGQPQHF.